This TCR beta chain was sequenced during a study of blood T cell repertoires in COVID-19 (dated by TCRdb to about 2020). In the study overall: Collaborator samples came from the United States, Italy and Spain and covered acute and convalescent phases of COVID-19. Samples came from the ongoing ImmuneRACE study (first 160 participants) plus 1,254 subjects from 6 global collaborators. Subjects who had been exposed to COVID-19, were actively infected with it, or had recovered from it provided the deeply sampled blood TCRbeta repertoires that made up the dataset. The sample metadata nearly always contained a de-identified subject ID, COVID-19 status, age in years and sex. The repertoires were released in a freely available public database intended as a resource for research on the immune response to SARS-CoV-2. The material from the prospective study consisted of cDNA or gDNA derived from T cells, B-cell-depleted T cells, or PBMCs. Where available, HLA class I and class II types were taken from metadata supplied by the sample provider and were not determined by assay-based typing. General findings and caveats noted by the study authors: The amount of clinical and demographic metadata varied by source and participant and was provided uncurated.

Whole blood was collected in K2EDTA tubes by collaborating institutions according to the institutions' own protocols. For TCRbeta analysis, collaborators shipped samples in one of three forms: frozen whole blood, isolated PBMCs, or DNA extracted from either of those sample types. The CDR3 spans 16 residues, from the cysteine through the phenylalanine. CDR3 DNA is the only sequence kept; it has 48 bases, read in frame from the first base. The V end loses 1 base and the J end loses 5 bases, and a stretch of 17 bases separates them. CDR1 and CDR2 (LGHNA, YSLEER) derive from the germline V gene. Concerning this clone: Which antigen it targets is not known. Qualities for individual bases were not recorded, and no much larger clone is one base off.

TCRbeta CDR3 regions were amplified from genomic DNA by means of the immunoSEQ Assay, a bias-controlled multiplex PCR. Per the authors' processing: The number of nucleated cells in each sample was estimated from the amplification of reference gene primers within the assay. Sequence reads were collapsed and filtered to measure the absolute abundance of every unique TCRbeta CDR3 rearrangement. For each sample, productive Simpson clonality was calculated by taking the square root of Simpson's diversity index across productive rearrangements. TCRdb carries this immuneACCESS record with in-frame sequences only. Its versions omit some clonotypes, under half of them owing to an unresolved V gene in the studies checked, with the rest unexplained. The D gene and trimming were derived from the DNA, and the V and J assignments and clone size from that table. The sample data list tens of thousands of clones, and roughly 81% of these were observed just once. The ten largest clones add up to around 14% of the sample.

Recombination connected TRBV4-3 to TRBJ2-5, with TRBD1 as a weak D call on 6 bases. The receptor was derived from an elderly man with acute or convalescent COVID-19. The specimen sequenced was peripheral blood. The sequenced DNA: TGCGCCAGCAGCCAAGCGGACAGCTCCCCGGCGGAGACCCAGTACTTC. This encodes CASSQADSSPAETQYF.